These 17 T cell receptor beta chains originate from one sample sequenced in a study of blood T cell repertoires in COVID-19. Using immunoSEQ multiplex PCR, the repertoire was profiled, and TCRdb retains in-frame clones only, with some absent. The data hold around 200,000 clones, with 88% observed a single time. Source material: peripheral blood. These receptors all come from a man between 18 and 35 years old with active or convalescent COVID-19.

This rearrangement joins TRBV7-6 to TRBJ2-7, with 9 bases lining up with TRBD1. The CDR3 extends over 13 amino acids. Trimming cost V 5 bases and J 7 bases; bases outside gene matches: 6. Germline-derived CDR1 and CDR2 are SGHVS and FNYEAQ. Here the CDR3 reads CASSRDRAGEQYF. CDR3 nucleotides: TGTGCCAGCAGCAGGGACAGGGCGGGAGAGCAGTACTTC.

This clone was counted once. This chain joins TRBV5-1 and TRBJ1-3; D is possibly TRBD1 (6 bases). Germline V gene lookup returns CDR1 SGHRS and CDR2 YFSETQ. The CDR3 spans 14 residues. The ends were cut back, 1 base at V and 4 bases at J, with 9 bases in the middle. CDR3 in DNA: TGCGCCAGCAGCTTGACAGGGTGGGGAAACACCATATATTTT. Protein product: CASSLTGWGNTIYF.

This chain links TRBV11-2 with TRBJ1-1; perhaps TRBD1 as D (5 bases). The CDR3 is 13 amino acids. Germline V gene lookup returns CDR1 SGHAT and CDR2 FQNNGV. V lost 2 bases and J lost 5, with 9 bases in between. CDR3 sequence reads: CASSLTAGTEAFF. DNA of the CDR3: TGTGCCAGCAGCTTAACCGCAGGGACTGAAGCTTTCTTT.

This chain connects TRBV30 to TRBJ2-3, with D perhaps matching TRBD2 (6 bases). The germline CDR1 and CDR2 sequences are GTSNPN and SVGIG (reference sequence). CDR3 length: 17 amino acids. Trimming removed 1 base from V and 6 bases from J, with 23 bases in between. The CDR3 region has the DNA TGTGCCTGGAGTGCTTCCGGGACTTGGCCTTTTTTTGATACGCAGTATTTT. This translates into CAWSASGTWPFFDTQYF.

The CDR3 nucleotides are TGTGCCACCACCGGAGGACAGGGAAGGGCGGATACGCAGTATTTT. Protein product: CATTGGQGRADTQYF. The J gene is TRBJ2-3, the V gene TRBV6-6; 8 bases are a match to TRBD1. The CDR3 extends over 15 amino acids. The ends lost 10 bases at V and 6 bases at J; junction bases unmatched: 15. Germline CDR1 and CDR2: MNHNY and SVGAGI (reference sequence).

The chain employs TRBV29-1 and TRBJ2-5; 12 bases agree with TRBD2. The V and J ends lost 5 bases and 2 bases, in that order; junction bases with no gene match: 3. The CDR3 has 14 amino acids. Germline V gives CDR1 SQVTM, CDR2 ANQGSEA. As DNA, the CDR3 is TGCAGCGTTCTAGGACTAGCGGGGCAAGAGACCCAGTACTTC. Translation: CSVLGLAGQETQYF. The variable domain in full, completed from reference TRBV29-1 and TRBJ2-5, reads SAVISQKPSRDICQRGTSLTIQCQVDSQVTMMFWYRQQPGQSLTLIATANQGSEATYESGFVIDKFPISRPNLTFSTLTVSNMSPEDSSIYLCSVLGLAGQETQYFGPGTRLLVL.

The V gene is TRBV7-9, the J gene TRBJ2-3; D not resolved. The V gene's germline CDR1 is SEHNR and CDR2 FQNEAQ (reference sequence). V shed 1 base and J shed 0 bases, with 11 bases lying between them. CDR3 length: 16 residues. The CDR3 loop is CASSLVSVASTDTQYF. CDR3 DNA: TGTGCCAGCAGCTTAGTGTCTGTGGCTAGCACAGATACGCAGTATTTT.

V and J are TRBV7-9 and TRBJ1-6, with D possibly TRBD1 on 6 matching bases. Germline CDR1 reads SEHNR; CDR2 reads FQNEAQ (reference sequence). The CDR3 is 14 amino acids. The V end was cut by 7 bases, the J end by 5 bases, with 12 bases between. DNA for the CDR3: TGTGCCAGCAAAACAGGGATCGATAATTCACCCCTCCACTTT. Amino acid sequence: CASKTGIDNSPLHF.

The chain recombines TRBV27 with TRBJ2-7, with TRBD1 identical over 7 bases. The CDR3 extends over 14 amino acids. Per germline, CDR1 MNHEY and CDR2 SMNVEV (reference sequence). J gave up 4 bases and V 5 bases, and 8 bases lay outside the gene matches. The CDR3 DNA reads TGTGCCAGCAGTCAGAGACAGGGATATTACGAGCAGTACTTC. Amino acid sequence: CASSQRQGYYEQYF.

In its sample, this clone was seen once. CDR3 protein: CASSPDRRNGYTF. CDR3 nucleotides: TGTGCCAGCAGCCCGGACAGGCGGAATGGCTACACCTTC. The J gene is TRBJ1-2, the V gene TRBV7-2; 7 nucleotides match TRBD1. This CDR3 has 13 residues. The junction had 6 bases not matched to a gene; V was cut back by 5 bases and J by 6 bases. Germline V gene sequence: CDR1 SGHTA, CDR2 FQGNSA. The variable domain in full, with the rest retrieved from reference TRBV7-2 and TRBJ1-2, is GAGVSQSPSNKVTEKGKDVELRCDPISGHTALYWYRQSLGQGLEFLIYFQGNSAPDKSGLPSDRFSAERTGGSVSTLTIQRTQQEDSAVYLCASSPDRRNGYTFGSGTRLTVV.

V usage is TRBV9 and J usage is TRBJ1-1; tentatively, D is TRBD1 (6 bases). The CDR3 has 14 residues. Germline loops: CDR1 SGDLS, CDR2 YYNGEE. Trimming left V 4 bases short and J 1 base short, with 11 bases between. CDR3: CASSQGHQNTEAFF. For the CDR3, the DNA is TGTGCCAGCAGCCAGGGACATCAGAACACTGAAGCTTTCTTT.

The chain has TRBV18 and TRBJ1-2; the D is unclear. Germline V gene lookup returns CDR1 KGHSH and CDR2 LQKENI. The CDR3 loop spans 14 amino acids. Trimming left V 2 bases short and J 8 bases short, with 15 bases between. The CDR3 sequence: CASSPILDGEGYTF. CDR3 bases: TGTGCCAGCTCACCAATACTAGACGGAGAGGGCTACACCTTC.

CDR3 coding DNA: TGTGCTAGTGGTTTGGTACAACATGGAGGGGAGCAGTACTTC. As protein: CASGLVQHGGEQYF. The chain carries TRBV12-5 and TRBJ2-7; D perhaps matches TRBD2 (6 bases). The CDR3 is made up of 14 amino acids. The germline V gene has CDR1 LGHNT and CDR2 FRNRAP. Trimming took 0 bases from V and 7 from J, leaving 13 bases between them. The whole variable domain, remainder taken from reference TRBV12-5 and TRBJ2-7, is DARVTQTPRHKVTEMGQEVTMRCQPILGHNTVFWYRQTMMQGLELLAYFRNRAPLDDSGMPKDRFSAEMPDATLATLKIQPSEPRDSAVYFCASGLVQHGGEQYFGPGTRLTVT.

The CDR3 reads CASSIAGTGVSGYTF. The CDR3 nucleotides read TGTGCCAGTAGTATCGCCGGGACAGGGGTAAGCGGCTACACCTTC. The chain joins TRBV19 to TRBJ1-2; 10 nucleotides match TRBD1. V was clipped by 3 bases and J by 8 bases; unmatched bases: 9. The germline gives CDR1 LNHDA, CDR2 SQIVND (reference sequence). The CDR3 totals 15 residues.

The CDR3 DNA reads as TGTGCCAGCCAAAGGGTTGGGACAGGGGCTAACAATGAGCAGTTCTTC. Translation gives CASQRVGTGANNEQFF. The V and J genes are TRBV25-1 and TRBJ2-1; TRBD1 matches at 10 bases. The V segment lost 8 bases and the J segment 5 bases; nucleotides outside the gene matches: 12. The CDR3 sequence is 16 residues long. Germline CDR1 and CDR2: MGHDK and SYGVNS.

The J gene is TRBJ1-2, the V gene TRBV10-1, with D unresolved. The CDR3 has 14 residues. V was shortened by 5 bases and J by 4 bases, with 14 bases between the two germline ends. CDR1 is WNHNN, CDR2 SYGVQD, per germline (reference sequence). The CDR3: CASSHWADLYGYTF. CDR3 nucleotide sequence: TGCGCCAGCAGTCATTGGGCCGACCTCTATGGCTACACCTTC.

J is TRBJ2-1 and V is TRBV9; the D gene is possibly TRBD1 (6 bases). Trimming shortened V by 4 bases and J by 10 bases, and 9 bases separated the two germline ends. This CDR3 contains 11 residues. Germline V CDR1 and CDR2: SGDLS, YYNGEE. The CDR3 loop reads CASSRDREQFF. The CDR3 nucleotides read TGTGCCAGCAGCCGTGACAGGGAGCAGTTCTTC.